In this sample, the clone carrying this T cell receptor beta chain turned up once. Its antigen is unidentified. This CDR3 region has 14 residues. The germline V gene encodes CDR1 LNHNV and CDR2 YYDKDF (reference sequence). The V and J ends lost 5 bases and 2 bases, in that order; junction bases with no gene match: 4. Both 60 Vbeta primers and 13 Jbeta primers went into the PCR. Sequencing used immunoSEQ multiplex PCR; TCRdb keeps in-frame clones, though not all of them. The data hold tens of thousands of clones, with nearly 80% observed a single time. The record originates from a study of cytomegalovirus exposure and HLA in healthy donors. Study results and caveats: The study carried out a later analysis of TCR beta sequences. It associated approximately 17,000 of them with specific HLA alleles at a false discovery rate of 0.05.

The sequenced sample consisted of PBMCs. This sequence originates from a woman between 40 and 50 years old in good health and CMV-seronegative. The chain carries TRBV15 and TRBJ2-5, with 8 bases that match TRBD1. CDR3 nucleotide sequence: TGTGCCACCAGCGGAAGACAGGGGCAAGAGACCCAGTACTTC. It codes for CATSGRQGQETQYF.